This passage covers 5 T cell receptor beta chains from one sample sequenced in a study of neurological immune-mediated disorders. TCRdb analysed the 5' RACE reads with MiXCR anew, one entry per CDR3 protein. Of tens of thousands of distinct CDR3 sequences listed, 4% to 6% were seen once; the top ten hold about 8%. The sample comprised PBMCs. Source of these receptors: a man younger than 35 with multiple sclerosis.

At least ten counts were recorded for this clonotype. The chain uses TRBV7-2 and TRBJ2-1; 8 bases line up with TRBD1. Germline V lookup: CDR1 SGHTA, CDR2 FQGNSA. The V gene end was trimmed by 5 bases and the J gene end by 10 bases; junction bases not matched to a gene: 13. CDR3 length: 15 amino acids. CDR3 in DNA: TGTGCCAGCAGCGGGGGTGGGACAGGTAGAAGGGAGCAGTTCTTC. Translation: CASSGGGTGRREQFF.

This clonotype occurred a few times. This chain uses TRBV14 with TRBJ1-4; TRBD1 might be the D (6 bases). Deletions cut 5 bases from V and 6 bases from J, with 16 bases between. Germline V gives CDR1 SGHDN, CDR2 FVKESK. The CDR3 runs 15 residues. CDR3 bases: TGTGCCAGCAGCTACAGGGTTTCTATCGATGAAAAACTGTTTTTT. This translates into CASSYRVSIDEKLFF.

Turning to this clonotype: A read error may be the cause here, since a much bigger clone is one base away. This sequence joins TRBV6-2 or TRBV6-3 and TRBJ2-1; no definite D call. CDR1 is MNHEY and CDR2 is SVGEGT in the germline V gene. Trimming removed 2 bases at V and 8 bases at J, with 13 bases between. The CDR3 loop spans 14 amino acids. The CDR3 loop is CASSYSNPAHEQFF. DNA for the CDR3: TGTGCCAGCAGTTACAGTAACCCCGCACATGAGCAGTTCTTC.

The table lists this clonotype with many counts. As DNA, the CDR3 is TGCGCCAGCAGCTTAGGGGCGGCGGGTGAAGCTTTCTTT. The encoded protein is CASSLGAAGEAFF. The rearrangement joins TRBV5-1 to TRBJ1-1, with a weak D call TRBD1 (5 bases). There are 13 residues in the CDR3. V was pared by 2 bases and J by 7 bases, with 12 bases between. Germline loops: CDR1 SGHRS, CDR2 YFSETQ.

This clonotype was counted a single time. This sequence may be a read error, since a much larger clone differs from it by one base. The rearrangement joins TRBV5-1 to TRBJ2-1; 7 bases map to TRBD1. Germline V gene data show CDR1 as SGHRS and CDR2 as YFSETQ. The CDR3 is 16 amino acids. CDR3 nucleotides: TGCGCCAGCAGCTTACCGGGACAGCCCTCGAACAATGATCAGTTCTTC. This encodes CASSLPGQPSNNDQFF.